A selection of T cell receptor beta chains follows, all from one sample in a study of blood T cell repertoires in COVID-19. The repertoire was sequenced with immunoSEQ multiplex PCR; TCRdb's copy has only in-frame clones and lacks some. The sample yields about 220,000 clones, around 88% seen once. Sample: peripheral blood. Every receptor here comes from a woman in her thirties who had recovered from COVID-19. CDR3s include the opening cysteine and the closing phenylalanine or tryptophan. A D gene is named only where the DNA matches it firmly. A row's size may be missing; if present it is once, few, many or a size class.

TRBJ2-3 | 16 | TRBV3-1/TRBV3-2 | . | . | TGTGCCAGCAGCCCACCGGGACACCGAACCACAGATACGCAGTATTTT | CASSPPGHRTTDTQYF
TRBJ1-4 | 15 | TRBV6-5 | . | . | TGTGCCAGCAGAGGGGGGGAGTTCTTAGAGGAAAAACTGTTTTTT | CASRGGEFLEEKLFF
TRBJ1-2 | 14 | TRBV30 | . | TRBD1 | TGTGCCTTCGGGACAGGGGAAGTGAGCTATGGCTACACCTTC | CAFGTGEVSYGYTF
TRBJ2-7 | 13 | TRBV18 | . | . | TGTGCCAGCTCACCGACTAGTAACAACGAGCAGTACTTC | CASSPTSNNEQYF
TRBJ2-5 | 15 | TRBV5-1 | . | TRBD1 | TGCGCCAGCAGCTACTTAGGGACAGGGGGCGAGACCCAGTACTTC | CASSYLGTGGETQYF
TRBJ1-2 | 13 | TRBV25-1 | few | . | TGTGCCAGCTCCGAAGGAGGCCCGAGTGGCTACACCTTC | CASSEGGPSGYTF
TRBJ1-2 | 13 | TRBV12-3/TRBV12-4 | . | TRBD1 | TGTGCCAGCGGACAGGGACAGAGCTATGGCTACACCTTC | CASGQGQSYGYTF
TRBJ2-1 | 16 | TRBV5-1 | . | TRBD2 | TGCGCCAGCAGCCTGATGCCGGCTTTAGCGGGGGGTGAGCAGTTCTTC | CASSLMPALAGGEQFF
TRBJ1-2 | 14 | TRBV4-3 | . | . | TGCGCCAGCAGCCAAGATAAGCAGGGTTATGGCTACACCTTC | CASSQDKQGYGYTF
TRBJ2-7 | 15 | TRBV28 | few | TRBD1 | TGTGCCAGCAGCCCCGGGACAGGCCACCTCTACGAGCAGTACTTC | CASSPGTGHLYEQYF
TRBJ2-7 | 14 | TRBV3-1/TRBV3-2 | . | . | TGTGCCAGCAGCCAAGACGCGTTGACCTACGAGCAGTACTTC | CASSQDALTYEQYF
TRBJ2-5 | 14 | TRBV29-1 | . | TRBD2 | TGCAGCGTCGCTCCTCGGGGGGTTCAAGAGACCCAGTACTTC | CSVAPRGVQETQYF
TRBJ1-1 | 14 | TRBV11-2 | once | . | TGTGCCAGCCCTTCTGACGCTGGAGGAACTGAAGCTTTCTTT | CASPSDAGGTEAFF
TRBJ2-2 | 14 | TRBV1 | once | . | TGCACCAGCAGTGGCGGGGTTAACACCGGGGAGCTGTTTTTT | CTSSGGVNTGELFF
TRBJ2-3 | 14 | TRBV24-1 | . | TRBD1 | TGTGCCACCAGTGATACAGGGGGCTCAGATACGCAGTATTTT | CATSDTGGSDTQYF
TRBJ2-2 | 13 | TRBV5-1 | once | . | TGCGCCAGCAGCTTGGAGTCACACGGGGAGCTGTTTTTT | CASSLESHGELFF
TRBJ1-2 | 13 | TRBV7-9 | . | . | TGTGCCAGCAGCTTATCCCAGGGCTATGGCTACACCTTC | CASSLSQGYGYTF
TRBJ2-3 | 14 | TRBV4-1 | . | . | TGCGCCAGCTCCCGACTACCTAGCACAGATACGCAGTATTTT | CASSRLPSTDTQYF
TRBJ2-5 | 14 | TRBV4-2 | . | . | TGTGCCAGCAGCCAAGCGGAGGGTCAAGAGACCCAGTACTTC | CASSQAEGQETQYF
TRBJ2-2 | 17 | TRBV5-3 | . | TRBD1 | TGTGCCAGAAGCCCCAAGAACTCGGACAGGGACACCGGGGAGCTGTTTTTT | CARSPKNSDRDTGELFF
TRBJ2-1 | 15 | TRBV6-1 | . | TRBD2 | TGTGCCAGCAGTGAAAATAGCGGGGGGGCTGGAGAGCAGTTCTTC | CASSENSGGAGEQFF
TRBJ1-5 | 14 | TRBV27 | . | TRBD1 | TGTGCCAGCAGTACTACAGGGGTGAAGCAGCCCCAGCATTTT | CASSTTGVKQPQHF
TRBJ1-2 | 12 | TRBV5-8 | . | . | TGTGCCAGCAGCCCGAGGACATCTGGCTACACCTTC | CASSPRTSGYTF
TRBJ2-1 | 15 | TRBV18 | . | . | TGTGCCAGCTCACCGGGGCACAGCTCCTACAATGAGCAGTTCTTC | CASSPGHSSYNEQFF
TRBJ2-5 | 16 | TRBV5-6 | . | TRBD2 | TGTGCCAGCAGCTTGGTCCTAGCGGGGGGGAAAGAGACCCAGTACTTC | CASSLVLAGGKETQYF
TRBJ1-4 | 14 | TRBV18 | . | TRBD1 | TGTGCCAGCTCAACGGGACAGGGGTATGAAAAACTGTTTTTT | CASSTGQGYEKLFF
TRBJ1-6 | 15 | TRBV10-2 | . | . | TGCGCCAGCAGGGGGGGGAGCTCCTATAATTCACCCCTCCACTTT | CASRGGSSYNSPLHF
TRBJ2-7 | 17 | TRBV30 | . | TRBD1 | TGTGCCTGGAGTGATCCTCTCGGGGACAGGGGCAGCTACGAGCAGTACTTC | CAWSDPLGDRGSYEQYF
TRBJ1-5 | 15 | TRBV19 | . | . | TGTGCCAGTAGTTTCGACAGCTATAGCAATCAGCCCCAGCATTTT | CASSFDSYSNQPQHF
TRBJ1-4 | 16 | TRBV10-3 | . | . | TGTGCCATCAGTGAGAGAGGGGCAGGGGCCAATGAAAAACTGTTTTTT | CAISERGAGANEKLFF
TRBJ1-1 | 14 | TRBV5-6 | . | . | TGTGCCAGCAGCACGGGTGGGCGGGGCACTGAAGCTTTCTTT | CASSTGGRGTEAFF
TRBJ2-1 | 15 | TRBV4-3 | . | . | TGCGCCAGCAGCCAAGCCCTAGTTACCTACAATGAGCAGTTCTTC | CASSQALVTYNEQFF
TRBJ1-2 | 12 | TRBV12-3/TRBV12-4 | . | . | TGTGCCAGCAGTTTATGGGGCTCTGGCTACACCTTC | CASSLWGSGYTF
TRBJ1-1 | 17 | TRBV27 | . | TRBD1 | TGTGCCAGCAGTTTTATCAGGGGGGAGGCGATGAACACTGAAGCTTTCTTT | CASSFIRGEAMNTEAFF
TRBJ1-1 | 13 | TRBV7-9 | . | . | TGTGCCAGCAGCCCCGGGCCCGGGAGATGGGCTTTCTTT | CASSPGPGRWAFF
TRBJ1-6 | 16 | TRBV18 | few | . | TGTGCCAGCTCACCCCAACAGAGCTCCTATAATTCACCCCTCCACTTT | CASSPQQSSYNSPLHF
TRBJ1-1 | 12 | TRBV9 | . | . | TGTGCCAGCAGCGCGGGAGGCACTGAAGCTTTCTTT | CASSAGGTEAFF
TRBJ2-3 | 16 | TRBV9 | . | . | TGTGCCAGCACCCAGGAGGACTCAAAAGCAGCAGATACGCAGTATTTT | CASTQEDSKAADTQYF
TRBJ2-7 | 15 | TRBV5-4 | . | TRBD2 | TGTGCCAGCAGCAACTCGCGGACTAGCGGGGACGAGCAGTACTTC | CASSNSRTSGDEQYF
TRBJ1-2 | 14 | TRBV30 | . | . | TGTGCCTGGAGTGTCCTACCTAGGGGCTATGGCTACACCTTC | CAWSVLPRGYGYTF
TRBJ1-1 | 16 | TRBV5-4 | . | TRBD1 | TGTGCCAGCAGCCCCCGGGACAGGGGCGCAAACACTGAAGCTTTCTTT | CASSPRDRGANTEAFF
TRBJ2-1 | 11 | TRBV12-3/TRBV12-4 | . | . | TGTGCCAGCACCACCCAGAATGAGCAGTTCTTC | CASTTQNEQFF
TRBJ2-7 | 13 | TRBV6-1 | . | . | TGTGCCAGCAGTGAAGCGCAGCGATACGAGCAGTACTTC | CASSEAQRYEQYF
TRBJ2-1 | 16 | TRBV11-2 | . | TRBD2 | TGTGCCAGCAGCTTTAGCGGGGGGGAGGGGTTAAATGAGCAGTTCTTC | CASSFSGGEGLNEQFF
TRBJ2-6 | 15 | TRBV27 | . | . | TGTGCCAGCAGTTTTACAGGGTATGGGGCCAACGTCCTGACTTTC | CASSFTGYGANVLTF
TRBJ1-5 | 15 | TRBV2 | few | TRBD1 | TGTGCCAGCAGGATGACAGGGGAGCGCAATCAGCCCCAGCATTTT | CASRMTGERNQPQHF
TRBJ2-5 | 15 | TRBV7-2 | . | TRBD2 | TGTGCCAGCAGCTTATATGGGACTAGCAAAGAGACCCAGTACTTC | CASSLYGTSKETQYF
TRBJ1-3 | 15 | TRBV5-1 | . | TRBD1 | TGCGCCAGCAGCCAGGGACAGGGCATTGGAAACACCATATATTTT | CASSQGQGIGNTIYF
TRBJ2-2 | 14 | TRBV11-3 | . | . | TGTGCCAGCAGCACCCGACAGTTCCCCGGGGAGCTGTTTTTT | CASSTRQFPGELFF
TRBJ2-3 | 19 | TRBV7-9 | once | TRBD2 | TGTGCCAGCAGCTTCTCCTGGGGCCGGTGGAGCGGGGCGGAAGATACGCAGTATTTT | CASSFSWGRWSGAEDTQYF
TRBJ2-3 | 15 | TRBV7-2 | . | . | TGTGCCAGCAGCTTACTCTTAGCTAGCACAGATACGCAGTATTTT | CASSLLLASTDTQYF